The T cell receptor beta chain under discussion was sequenced for a study of cytomegalovirus exposure and HLA in healthy donors. Repertoires were generated with immunoSEQ multiplex PCR, while TCRdb's copy carries only in-frame clones and drops some. The data show approximately 140,000 clones, with around nine tenths seen just once and approximately 8.7% held by the top ten. Germline CDR1 is SNHLY and CDR2 is FYNNEI. The J segment lost 1 base and the V segment lost 11 bases, leaving 13 bases of the junction unmatched. The CDR3 sequence is 15 residues long. V is TRBV2 and J is TRBJ2-5; TRBD2 aligns across 7 bases. The material sequenced was PBMCs. This sequence was found in a man aged 18 to 30 in good health and CMV-seropositive. CDR3 DNA sequence: TGTGCCTCCACGGGCGGGCGGGGGACCCAAGAGACCCAGTACTTC. Its translation: CASTGGRGTQETQYF.